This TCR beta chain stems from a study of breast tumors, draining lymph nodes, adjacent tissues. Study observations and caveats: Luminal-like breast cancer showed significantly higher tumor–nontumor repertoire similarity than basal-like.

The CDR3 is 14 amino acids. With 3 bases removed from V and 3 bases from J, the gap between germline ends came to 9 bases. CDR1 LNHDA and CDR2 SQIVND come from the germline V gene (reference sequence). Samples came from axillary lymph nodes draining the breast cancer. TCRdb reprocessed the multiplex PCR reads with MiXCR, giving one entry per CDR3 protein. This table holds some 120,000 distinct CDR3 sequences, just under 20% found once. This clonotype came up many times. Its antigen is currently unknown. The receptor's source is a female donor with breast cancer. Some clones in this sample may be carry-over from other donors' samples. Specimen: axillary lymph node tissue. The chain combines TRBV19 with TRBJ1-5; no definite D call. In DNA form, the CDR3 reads TGTGCCAGTAGTATCACAGCCTTCAATCAGCCCCAGCATTTT. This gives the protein CASSITAFNQPQHF.